This T cell receptor beta chain was profiled in a study of tumor-infiltrating lymphocytes in oesophageal squamous cell carcinoma. The length of the CDR3 is 13 residues. V trimming: 8 bases; J trimming: 7 bases; junction bases outside the gene matches: 9. TCRdb fed the PCR reads into MiXCR, producing one record per CDR3 protein. Among 12,000 or so distinct CDR3 sequences listed, 55% were seen once. The sequencing sample was made of esophageal tumor tissue. The chain is built from TRBV5-3 and TRBJ1-2, with 9 bases identical to TRBD1. TRBV5-3 is filed as an ORF, its function uncertain. This sequence was found in a female donor with esophageal squamous cell carcinoma. The CDR3 nucleotides are TGTGCCAGCAGCCTGGACAGGGGCGGTGGCTACACCTTC. Translating it yields CASSLDRGGGYTF.